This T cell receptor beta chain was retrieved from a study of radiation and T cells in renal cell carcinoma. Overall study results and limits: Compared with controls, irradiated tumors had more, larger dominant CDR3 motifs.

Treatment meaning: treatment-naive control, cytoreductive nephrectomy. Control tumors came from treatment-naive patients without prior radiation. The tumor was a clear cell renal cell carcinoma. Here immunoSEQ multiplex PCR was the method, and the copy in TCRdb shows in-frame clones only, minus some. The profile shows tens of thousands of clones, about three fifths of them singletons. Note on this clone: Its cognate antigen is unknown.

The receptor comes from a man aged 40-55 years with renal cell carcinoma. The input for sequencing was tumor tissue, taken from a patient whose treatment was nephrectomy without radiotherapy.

The chain's CDR3 is CASSQDGGTGRHF. As DNA, the CDR3 is TGCGCCAGCAGCCAAGATGGGGGGACCGGCCGGCATTTT. The chain couples TRBV4-3 to TRBJ1-5; maybe TRBD1 (5 bases). CDR1 and CDR2 from the germline V gene are LGHNA and YSLEER. Deletions cut 0 bases from V and 15 bases from J, with 15 bases between. CDR3 length: 13 residues.